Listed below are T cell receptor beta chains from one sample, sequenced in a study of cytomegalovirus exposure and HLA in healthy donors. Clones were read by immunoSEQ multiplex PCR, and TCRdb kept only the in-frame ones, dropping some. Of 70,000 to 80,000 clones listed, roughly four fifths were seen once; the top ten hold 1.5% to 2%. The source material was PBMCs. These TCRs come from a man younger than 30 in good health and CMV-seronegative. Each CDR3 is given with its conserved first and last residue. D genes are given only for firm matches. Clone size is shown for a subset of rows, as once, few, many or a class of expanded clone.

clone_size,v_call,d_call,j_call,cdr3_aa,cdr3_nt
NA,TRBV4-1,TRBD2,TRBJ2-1,CASSLLGLAGGWNEQFF,TGCGCCAGCAGCCTACTCGGACTAGCGGGAGGGTGGAATGAGCAGTTCTTC
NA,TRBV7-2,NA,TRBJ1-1,CASSFTGIRMNTEAFF,TGTGCCAGCAGCTTTACAGGGATTCGGATGAACACTGAAGCTTTCTTT
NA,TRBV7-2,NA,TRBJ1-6,CASSSRDNSPLHF,TGTGCCAGCAGTTCGAGGGATAATTCACCCCTCCACTTT
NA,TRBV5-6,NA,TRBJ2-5,CASSSHRVGETQYF,TGTGCCAGCAGCTCTCACAGGGTAGGGGAGACCCAGTACTTC
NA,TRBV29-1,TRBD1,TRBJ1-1,CSVEGAGGEAFF,TGCAGCGTTGAAGGGGCAGGGGGTGAAGCTTTCTTT
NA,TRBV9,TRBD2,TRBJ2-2,CASSPGLAGGVNTGELFF,TGTGCCAGCAGCCCGGGACTAGCGGGGGGGGTGAACACCGGGGAGCTGTTTTTT
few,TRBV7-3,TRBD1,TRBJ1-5,CASSWTGGNQPQHF,TGTGCCAGCAGCTGGACAGGGGGCAATCAGCCCCAGCATTTT
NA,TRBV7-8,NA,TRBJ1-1,CASSLASQSEAFF,TGTGCCAGCAGCTTAGCATCACAAAGTGAAGCTTTCTTT
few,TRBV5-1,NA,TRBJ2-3,CASSLAQDTQYF,TGCGCCAGCAGCTTGGCCCAAGATACGCAGTATTTT
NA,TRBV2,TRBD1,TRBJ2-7,CASRGTAYEQYF,TGTGCCAGCAGGGGGACAGCTTACGAGCAGTACTTC
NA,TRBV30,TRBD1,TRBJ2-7,CAWSAGTGRWREQYF,TGTGCCTGGAGTGCGGGGACAGGGCGGTGGCGCGAGCAGTACTTC
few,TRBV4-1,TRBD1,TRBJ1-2,CASSQTVGRTGKTNYGYTF,TGCGCCAGCAGCCAAACCGTTGGCCGGACAGGGAAGACTAACTATGGCTACACCTTC
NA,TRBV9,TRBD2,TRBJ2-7,CASSPWTSGAYEQYF,TGTGCCAGCAGCCCCTGGACTAGCGGGGCCTACGAGCAGTACTTC
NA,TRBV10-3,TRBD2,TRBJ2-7,CAIRVGGGAYEQYF,TGTGCCATCAGGGTCGGCGGGGGAGCCTACGAGCAGTACTTC
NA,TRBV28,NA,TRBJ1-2,CASSLSENYGYTF,TGTGCCAGCAGTTTATCGGAGAACTATGGCTACACCTTC
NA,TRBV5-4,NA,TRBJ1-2,CASSLDFGYTF,TGTGCCAGCAGCTTAGACTTTGGCTACACCTTC
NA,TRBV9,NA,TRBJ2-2,CASSVVQGPGELFF,TGTGCCAGCAGCGTAGTACAGGGTCCCGGGGAGCTGTTTTTT
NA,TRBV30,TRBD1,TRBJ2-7,CAWSHGQGYEQYF,TGTGCCTGGAGTCATGGACAGGGGTACGAGCAGTACTTC
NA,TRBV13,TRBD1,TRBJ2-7,CASSYGQGASSYEQYF,TGTGCCAGCAGCTACGGACAGGGGGCGAGCTCCTACGAGCAGTACTTC
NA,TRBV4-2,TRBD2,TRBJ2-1,CASSPLASGGYNEQFF,TGTGCCAGCAGCCCCTTGGCTAGCGGGGGGTACAATGAGCAGTTCTTC
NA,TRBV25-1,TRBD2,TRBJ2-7,CASKGLAGDEQYF,TGTGCCAGCAAAGGACTAGCTGGGGACGAGCAGTACTTC
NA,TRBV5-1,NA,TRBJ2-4,CASSPGPPGAKNIQYF,TGCGCCAGCAGCCCCGGGCCCCCGGGGGCCAAAAACATTCAGTACTTC
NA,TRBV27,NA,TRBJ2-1,CASSLDGQNEQFF,TGTGCCAGCAGTTTAGATGGACAAAATGAGCAGTTCTTC
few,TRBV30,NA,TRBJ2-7,CAWNQGSSSYEQYF,TGTGCCTGGAATCAGGGTTCGTCCTCCTACGAGCAGTACTTC
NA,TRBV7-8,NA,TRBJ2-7,CASSDTYEQYF,TGTGCCAGCAGCGACACCTACGAGCAGTACTTC
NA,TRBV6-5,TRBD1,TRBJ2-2,CASSYRTGPNTGELFF,TGTGCCAGCAGTTATCGGACAGGGCCGAACACCGGGGAGCTGTTTTTT
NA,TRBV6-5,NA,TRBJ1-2,CASLLTTASHGYTF,TGTGCCAGCCTCCTTACTACCGCCTCTCATGGCTACACCTTC
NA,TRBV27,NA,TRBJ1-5,CASSSGQSDSNQPQHF,TGTGCCAGCAGTTCCGGACAGTCCGATAGCAATCAGCCCCAGCATTTT
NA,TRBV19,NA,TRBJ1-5,CASSESNQPQHF,TGTGCCAGTAGTGAGAGCAATCAGCCCCAGCATTTT
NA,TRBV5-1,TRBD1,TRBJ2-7,CASSLQGVRDEQYF,TGCGCCAGCAGCTTACAGGGGGTAAGGGACGAGCAGTACTTC
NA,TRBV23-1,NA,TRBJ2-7,CASSHRTYEQYF,TGCGCCAGCAGTCATCGTACCTACGAGCAGTACTTC
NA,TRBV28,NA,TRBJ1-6,CASSLDPRLTNSPLHF,TGTGCCAGCAGTTTAGATCCCAGGCTAACTAATTCACCCCTCCACTTT
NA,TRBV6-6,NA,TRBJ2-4,CASSPPAGGKNIQYF,TGTGCCAGCAGTCCCCCGGCCGGGGGAAAAAACATTCAGTACTTC
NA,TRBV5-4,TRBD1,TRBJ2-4,CASQPGQQNIQYF,TGTGCCAGCCAGCCGGGACAGCAAAACATTCAGTACTTC
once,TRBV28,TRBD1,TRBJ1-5,CATYQTGVNNQPQHF,TGTGCCACCTACCAAACAGGGGTGAACAATCAGCCCCAGCATTTT
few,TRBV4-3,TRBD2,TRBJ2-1,CASSQDATSGSNEQFF,TGCGCCAGCAGCCAAGATGCGACTAGCGGGAGCAATGAGCAGTTCTTC
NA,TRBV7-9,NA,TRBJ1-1,CASSAQVNTEAFF,TGTGCCAGCAGCGCACAGGTGAACACTGAAGCTTTCTTT
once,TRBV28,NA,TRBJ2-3,CASSLPGGTDTQYF,TGTGCCAGCAGTTTACCAGGGGGCACAGATACGCAGTATTTT
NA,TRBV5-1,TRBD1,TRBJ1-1,CASSFGQGQEAFF,TGCGCCAGCAGCTTTGGACAGGGGCAAGAAGCTTTCTTT
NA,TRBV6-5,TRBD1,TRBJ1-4,CASSYGGTGAQVLFF,TGTGCCAGCAGTTACGGGGGGACAGGGGCACAGGTCCTGTTTTTT
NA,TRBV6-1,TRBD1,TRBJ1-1,CASSETPDRGTEAFF,TGTGCCAGCAGTGAAACCCCCGACAGGGGAACTGAAGCTTTCTTT
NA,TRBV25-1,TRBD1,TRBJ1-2,CASSEPTGMAGYTF,TGTGCCAGCAGTGAACCGACAGGGATGGCTGGCTACACCTTC
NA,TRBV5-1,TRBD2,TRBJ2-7,CASSLASGSVYEQYF,TGCGCCAGCAGCTTAGCTAGCGGGAGTGTCTACGAGCAGTACTTC
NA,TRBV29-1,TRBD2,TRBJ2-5,CSVVGLAGVEETQYF,TGCAGCGTTGTGGGACTAGCGGGAGTGGAAGAGACCCAGTACTTC
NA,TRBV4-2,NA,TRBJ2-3,CASSQEFATQYF,TGTGCCAGCAGCCAAGAATTCGCGACGCAGTATTTT
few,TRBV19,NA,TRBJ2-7,CASVDTLGDEQYF,TGTGCCAGTGTGGACACTCTTGGGGACGAGCAGTACTTC
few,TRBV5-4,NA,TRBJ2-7,CASREAGAYEQYF,TGTGCCAGCAGGGAGGCGGGTGCTTACGAGCAGTACTTC
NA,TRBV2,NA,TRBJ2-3,CASNLWAGRSTDTQYF,TGTGCCAGCAATCTCTGGGCAGGCCGGAGCACAGATACGCAGTATTTT
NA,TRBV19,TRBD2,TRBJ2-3,CASSMGLAGRDTQYF,TGTGCCAGTAGTATGGGACTAGCGGGCCGGGATACGCAGTATTTT
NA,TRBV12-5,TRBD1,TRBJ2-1,CASGRTGDNEQFF,TGTGCTAGTGGCCGGACAGGGGACAATGAGCAGTTCTTC
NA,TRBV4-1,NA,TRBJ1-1,CASSQDMGGWGPMNTEAFF,TGCGCCAGCAGCCAAGATATGGGGGGTTGGGGACCGATGAACACTGAAGCTTTCTTT
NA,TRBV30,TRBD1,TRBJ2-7,CAWSVLFVRDRPASYEQYF,TGTGCCTGGAGTGTACTTTTCGTTCGGGACAGGCCCGCATCCTACGAGCAGTACTTC
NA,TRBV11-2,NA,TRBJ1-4,CASSLERGGKLFF,TGTGCCAGCAGCTTAGAGCGAGGGGGAAAACTGTTTTTT